These 18 T cell receptor beta chains came from one sample sequenced in a study of Ad26.COV2.S vaccination and SARS-CoV-2 variants. TCRdb's copy holds only in-frame clones and misses some; the assay was immunoSEQ multiplex PCR. The sample consists of about 420,000 clones, 70% to 90% of them appearing once. Treatment: roughly 20 received Ad26.COV2.S at low or high dose, single or two shots; 5 received placebo; per-sample allocation not given. Repertoires come from day 63 after the first vaccine or placebo injection. This sample comprised peripheral blood, obtained in a trial of Ad26.COV2.S vaccine versus placebo. These receptors were obtained from a person between 18 and 60 years old who received the Ad26.COV2.S COVID-19 vaccine or a placebo.

This rearrangement joins TRBV6-5 to TRBJ2-7; D ambiguous. Trimming cost V 0 bases and J 3 bases, with 12 bases left between them. Germline V gene sequence: CDR1 MNHEY, CDR2 SVGAGI. The CDR3 spans 15 residues. CDR3 protein: CASSYSPSRNYEQYF. In DNA, the CDR3 is TGTGCCAGCAGTTACTCCCCGTCGCGGAACTACGAGCAGTACTTC.

The chain recombines TRBV4-3 with TRBJ2-7, with D uncertain. The CDR3 sequence is 14 residues long. CDR1 and CDR2 from the germline V gene are LGHNA and YSLEER. The V gene lost 11 bases and the J gene lost 3 bases, with 20 bases spanning the gap. The CDR3 DNA reads TGCGCCCCTCAAAAGGAAGGCACCTACTACGAGCAGTACTTC. This encodes CAPQKEGTYYEQYF.

This chain connects TRBV19 to TRBJ1-1; D ambiguous. The V gene lost 7 bases and the J gene lost 11 bases, with 26 bases spanning the gap. Germline loops: CDR1 LNHDA, CDR2 SQIVND (reference sequence). CDR3 length: 15 amino acids. CDR3 sequence reads: CASKGYFSSPTAAFF. The CDR3 bases are TGTGCCAGTAAAGGGTATTTCAGCTCCCCTACGGCTGCTTTCTTT.

The V call is TRBV6-5, the J call TRBJ1-5; D is possibly TRBD1 (6 bases). The CDR3 contains 12 residues. Per germline, CDR1 MNHEY and CDR2 SVGAGI. Trimming shortened V by 5 bases and J by 7 bases, and 9 bases separated the two germline ends. CDR3 sequence reads: CASSNRDQPQHF. For the CDR3, the DNA is TGTGCCAGCAGTAACAGGGACCAGCCCCAGCATTTT.

Here the CDR3 DNA reads TGCGCCAGCAGCTTGTCGGGCGTCGGCGGCACTGAAGCTTTCTTT. Protein product: CASSLSGVGGTEAFF. The chain employs TRBV5-1 and TRBJ1-1; no clear D. This CDR3 has 15 amino acids. Trimming stripped 1 base from V and 4 bases from J, with 14 bases between. Germline CDR1 SGHRS, CDR2 YFSETQ.

The chain is built from TRBV20-1 and TRBJ1-2; no firm D call. Germline CDR1 reads DFQATT; CDR2 reads SNEGSKA (reference sequence). V was shortened by 5 bases and J by 6 bases, with 7 bases between the two germline ends. CDR3 size: 10 residues. The CDR3 DNA is TGCAGTGCTCCAGGAAATGGCTACACCTTC. It specifies CSAPGNGYTF.

CDR3 DNA: TGTGCCAGCAGTTACCGGGACATCGGTGAAAAACTGTTTTTT. This codes for CASSYRDIGEKLFF. The genes are TRBV6-6 and TRBJ1-4, with a tentative D call TRBD1 (6 bases). The V gene lost 2 bases and the J gene lost 7 bases, with 11 bases spanning the gap. CDR3 length: 14 residues. CDR1 and CDR2 from the germline V gene are MNHNY and SVGAGI (reference sequence).

This clone showed up just once. This chain uses TRBV30 with TRBJ2-1, with D possibly TRBD2 on 6 matching bases. V shed 0 bases and J shed 1 base, with 16 bases lying between them. The CDR3 loop spans 17 amino acids. Germline V CDR1 and CDR2: GTSNPN, SVGIG (reference sequence). The CDR3 here is CAWSVLAAGTSYNEQFF. The DNA for the CDR3 is TGTGCCTGGAGTGTACTGGCGGCAGGGACTTCCTACAATGAGCAGTTCTTC.

The chain recombines TRBV4-3 with TRBJ1-5; no firm D call. The ends were cut back, 0 bases at V and 6 bases at J, with 12 bases in the middle. Germline CDR1 and CDR2: LGHNA and YSLEER. The CDR3 totals 15 residues. The chain's CDR3 is CASSQDLRGGQPQHF. The CDR3 bases are TGCGCCAGCAGCCAAGATTTGCGGGGAGGTCAGCCCCAGCATTTT.

The chain combines TRBV28 with TRBJ2-7, with D uncertain. The CDR3 totals 13 residues. Germline lookup yields CDR1 MDHEN and CDR2 SYDVKM. With 2 bases removed from V and 2 bases from J, the gap between germline ends came to 7 bases. The CDR3: CASSLRLTYEQYF. The CDR3 DNA is TGTGCCAGCAGTTTAAGGTTAACCTACGAGCAGTACTTC.

This clone was seen more than once but under ten times. The chain employs TRBV28 and TRBJ1-1; 11 bases are shared with TRBD1. V was clipped by 3 bases and J by 8 bases; unmatched bases: 11. This CDR3 is 16 amino acids long. Germline CDR1 and CDR2: MDHEN and SYDVKM. The chain's CDR3 is CASSFDRGQGASEAFF. CDR3 nucleotides: TGTGCCAGCAGTTTTGATCGCGGACAGGGGGCATCAGAAGCTTTCTTT. Filled out from reference TRBV28 and TRBJ1-1, the complete variable domain reads DVKVTQSSRYLVKRTGEKVFLECVQDMDHENMFWYRQDPGLGLRLIYFSYDVKMKEKGDIPEGYSVSREKKERFSLILESASTNQTSMYLCASSFDRGQGASEAFFGQGTRLTVV.

CDR3 in DNA: TGCGCCAGCAGTTTCGAGGGAGTGGAGACCCAGTACTTC. Protein product: CASSFEGVETQYF. The chain couples TRBV5-1 to TRBJ2-5, with a possible D match to TRBD2 (5 bases). V lost 5 bases to trimming and J lost 5 bases, with 13 bases between them. The CDR3 extends over 13 amino acids. Germline CDR1 and CDR2: SGHRS and YFSETQ.

Here the CDR3 reads CASSSTGGDYNSPLHF. The CDR3, as DNA: TGCGCCAGCAGCTCTACAGGGGGTGATTATAATTCACCCCTCCACTTT. The chain is built from TRBV5-1 and TRBJ1-6, with 8 bases matching TRBD1. Germline CDR1 is SGHRS and CDR2 is YFSETQ. CDR3 length: 16 amino acids. The V and J ends lost 3 bases and 4 bases, in that order; junction bases with no gene match: 6.

The chain uses TRBV4-3 and TRBJ1-3; D is ambiguous. Deletions cut 1 base from V and 2 bases from J, with 30 bases between. CDR1 is LGHNA, CDR2 YSLEER, per germline. This CDR3 comprises 22 residues. The chain's CDR3 is CASSQAPAWEPVPDVAGNTIYF. CDR3 bases: TGCGCCAGCAGCCAAGCGCCCGCATGGGAGCCCGTGCCTGACGTCGCTGGAAACACCATATATTTT.

The V gene is TRBV15, the J gene TRBJ1-5; D is uncertain. The CDR3 covers 15 residues. Between the trimmed V and J ends, which lost 1 base and 0 bases, there was a span of 7 bases. CDR1 is LNHNV and CDR2 is YYDKDF in the germline V gene (reference sequence). DNA for the CDR3: TGTGCCACCAGCAGAGCGCCAAATAGCAATCAGCCCCAGCATTTT. It codes for CATSRAPNSNQPQHF.

The chain couples TRBV6-5 to TRBJ1-4, with D maybe TRBD1 (6 bases). Germline values: CDR1 MNHEY, CDR2 SVGAGI. This CDR3 is 15 amino acids long. Deletions cut 5 bases from V and 7 bases from J, with 17 bases between. CDR3 region: CASSQIGGRSEKLFF. CDR3 in DNA: TGTGCCAGCAGTCAAATAGGGGGGAGAAGTGAAAAACTGTTTTTT.

This clone was found once. The rearrangement uses TRBV2 and TRBJ1-6; weak D call: TRBD1 (5 bases). Germline loops: CDR1 SNHLY, CDR2 FYNNEI. The ends were cut back, 8 bases at V and 0 bases at J, with 14 bases in the middle. This CDR3 spans 16 amino acids. The CDR3 protein is CASQVQASSYNSPLHF. Written as DNA, the CDR3 is TGTGCCAGCCAAGTACAGGCCAGCTCCTATAATTCACCCCTCCACTTT.

CDR3 protein: CASSYTLGANNQPQHF. In nucleotides, the CDR3 is TGTGCCAGCAGTTATACACTGGGGGCCAACAATCAGCCCCAGCATTTT. The chain has TRBV6-2 or TRBV6-3 and TRBJ1-5, with D tentatively TRBD1 (6 bases). Trimming left V 3 bases short and J 3 bases short, with 15 bases between. CDR1 MNHEY and CDR2 SVGEGT come from the germline V gene. The CDR3 consists of 16 residues.